This T cell receptor (beta chain) comes out of a study of CXCR3-negative and CXCR3-positive naive CD8 T cells. On this clonotype itself: The target antigen is unknown.

UMI-tagged TRB cDNA libraries were built via 5' RACE. Each CDR3 protein gets one entry in TCRdb, which reprocessed the 5' RACE reads and gives no DNA. The sample data list approximately 140,000 distinct CDR3 sequences. Findings and caveats of the study: CXCR3-positive naive cells carried more hydrophobic TRB CDR3s than CXCR3-negative ones.

The CDR3 loop spans 15 amino acids. Germline CDR1 is WNHNN and CDR2 is SYGVQD (reference sequence). The rearrangement joins TRBV10-1 to TRBJ2-1; TCRdb reports TRBD1, a call that lacks DNA to check it against. The sequenced sample consisted of naive CXCR3+ CD8+ T cells from blood. Subset described: CD45RO-CCR7+CD27+CD95- naive CD8+ T cells expressing CXCR3 (TNR3+). The receptor's source is a human donor in good health. Some clones in this sample may be carry-over from other donors' samples. The CDR3 region is CASSAQGVKYNEQFF.